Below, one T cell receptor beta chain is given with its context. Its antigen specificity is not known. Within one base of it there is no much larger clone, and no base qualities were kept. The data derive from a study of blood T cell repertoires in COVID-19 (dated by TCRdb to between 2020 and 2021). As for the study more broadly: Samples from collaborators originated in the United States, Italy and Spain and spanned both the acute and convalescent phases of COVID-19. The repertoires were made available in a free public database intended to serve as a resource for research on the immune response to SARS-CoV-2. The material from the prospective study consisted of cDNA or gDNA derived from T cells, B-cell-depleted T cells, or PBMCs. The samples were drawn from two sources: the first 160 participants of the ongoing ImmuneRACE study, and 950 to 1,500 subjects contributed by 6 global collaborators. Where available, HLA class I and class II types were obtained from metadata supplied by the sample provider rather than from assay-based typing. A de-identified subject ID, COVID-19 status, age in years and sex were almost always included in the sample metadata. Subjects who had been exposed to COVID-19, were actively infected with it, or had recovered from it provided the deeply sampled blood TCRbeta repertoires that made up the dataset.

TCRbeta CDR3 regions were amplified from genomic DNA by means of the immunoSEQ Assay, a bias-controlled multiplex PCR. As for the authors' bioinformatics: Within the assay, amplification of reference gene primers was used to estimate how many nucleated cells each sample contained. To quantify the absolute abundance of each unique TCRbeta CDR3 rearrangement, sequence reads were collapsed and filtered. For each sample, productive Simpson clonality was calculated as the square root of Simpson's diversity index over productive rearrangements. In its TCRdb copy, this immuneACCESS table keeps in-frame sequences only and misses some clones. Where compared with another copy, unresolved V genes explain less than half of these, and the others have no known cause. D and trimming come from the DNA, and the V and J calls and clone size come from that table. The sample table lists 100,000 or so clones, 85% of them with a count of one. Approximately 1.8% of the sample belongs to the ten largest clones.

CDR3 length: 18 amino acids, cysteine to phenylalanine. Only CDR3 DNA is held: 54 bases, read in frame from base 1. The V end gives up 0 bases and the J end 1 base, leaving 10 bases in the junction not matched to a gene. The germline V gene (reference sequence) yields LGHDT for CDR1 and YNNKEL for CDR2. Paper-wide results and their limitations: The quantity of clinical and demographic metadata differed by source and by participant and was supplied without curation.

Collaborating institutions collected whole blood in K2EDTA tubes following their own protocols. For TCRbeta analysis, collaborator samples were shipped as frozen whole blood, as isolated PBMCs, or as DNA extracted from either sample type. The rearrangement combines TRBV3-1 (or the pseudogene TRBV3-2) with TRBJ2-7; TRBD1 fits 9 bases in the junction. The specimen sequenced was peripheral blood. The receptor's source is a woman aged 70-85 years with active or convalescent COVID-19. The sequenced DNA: TGTGCCAGCAGCCAAGATCCGGGACAGGGTAGATGTTCCTACGAGCAGTACTTC. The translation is CASSQDPGQGRCSYEQYF.